These T cell receptor beta chains were read from a single sample in a study of cytomegalovirus exposure and HLA in healthy donors. This table comes from immunoSEQ multiplex PCR, and its TCRdb copy is limited to in-frame clones, with some not included. This repertoire shows 260,000 or so clones, 70% to 90% found once; its top ten account for about 0.99%. The sequencing sample was made of PBMCs. The receptor source for this set is a woman aged 18-29 years in good health and CMV-seronegative. CDR3s leave out the opening cysteine and the closing phenylalanine or tryptophan.

CDR3aa	v_gene
ASSPDTPSREGSWNEQF	TRBV4-3
ASSTGTASLGYT	TRBV5-6
ASSFREGGLFAEAF	TRBV5-6
ASSLSSWGRGTEAF	TRBV27
ASSPPGQNSVSGNTIY	TRBV13
ASSQGNNEQF	TRBV2
ASRVAGGRREQY	TRBV6-5
ASSRWREGNQPQH	TRBV6-1
ASTRGGTEAF	TRBV2
ASSPRALGNEQF	TRBV27
ASRDYYSGNTIY	TRBV7-2
AIANTPSQPQH	TRBV10-3
ASSPVETSGRHEQY	TRBV18
ASSEGAGASYEQY	TRBV2
ASSRRTSVTQY	TRBV19
ASSLTGTGALPNTGELF	TRBV27
AWSAWRTYYEQY	TRBV30
ASSPISAVTAYEQY	TRBV28
ASSIIPGLAGGGVRF	TRBV5-1
ASSWETSGSEQF	TRBV5-6
SGTGLYEQY	TRBV20-1
ASSVGQGAGEKLF	TRBV9
ASRGLGPNYGYT	TRBV27
ASSIPGGLSTGELF	TRBV19
ASSQDREETQY	TRBV4-2
ASSYPRGGPYEQY	TRBV6-5
ASSLIGGGAGETQY	TRBV11-1
ASSLAGGGDNEQF	TRBV5-1
ASSLRLAGGETQY	TRBV6-5
ASSLDPRLARVYEQY	TRBV7-2
ASSYGAETYEQY	TRBV6-5
ASSLRQGNYGYT	TRBV6-6
ASSPQREVWTEAF	TRBV18
ASSLSSGDTEAF	TRBV5-1
ASSEHGGANEKLF	TRBV25-1